This TCR beta chain was identified during a study of shared clonotypes between healthy human individuals. Overall study: CD4 naive cells filled three plates per donor, CD4 memory three, CD8 naive two and CD8 memory one.

This clone was found once. From germline, CDR1 is ENHRY and CDR2 SYGVKD. The CDR3 is 18 residues long. V was shortened by 0 bases and J by 2 bases, with 17 bases between the two germline ends. Sequencing was performed with immunoSEQ multiplex PCR; in TCRdb, only in-frame clones are kept and a portion is missing. The profile shows 2 million to 2.5 million clones, approximately 96% of them singletons. The chain carries TRBV10-3 and TRBJ1-5, with D maybe TRBD1 (6 bases). This TCR came from a man between 18 and 35 years old in good health. The sequencing sample was made of naive CD4+ T cells sorted from blood. Described subset: CD45RA+ positively selected. The DNA of the CDR3 is TGTGCCATCAGTGAGTCTTCGGGACACTCCTTGGGCAATCAGCCCCAGCATTTT. This translates into CAISESSGHSLGNQPQHF.